This is a list of T cell receptor beta chains from one sample in a study of beta chain features in type 1 diabetes. The repertoire was sequenced with immunoSEQ multiplex PCR; TCRdb's copy has only in-frame clones and lacks some. Of 900,000 or so clones listed, 15% to 20% are singletons. Sequencing was performed on naive CD4+ T cells from blood. Every receptor here comes from a woman aged 18-29 years in good health. Each CDR3 is given with its conserved first and last residue. D genes are given only for firm matches. Not all rows give a size; the values are once, few, many and, for expanded clones, a class.

abundance: -
v_gene: TRBV28
d_gene: TRBD2
j_gene: TRBJ2-3
CDR3aa: CASSLPAGGIDTQYF
CDR3nt: TGTGCCAGCAGTTTACCAGCGGGAGGGATAGATACGCAGTATTTT

abundance: few
v_gene: TRBV28
d_gene: -
j_gene: TRBJ2-7
CDR3aa: CASSSRRENYEQYF
CDR3nt: TGTGCCAGCAGTTCTCGGCGGGAAAACTACGAGCAGTACTTC

abundance: -
v_gene: TRBV9
d_gene: TRBD1
j_gene: TRBJ1-1
CDR3aa: CASSLKRTGEAFF
CDR3nt: TGTGCCAGCAGCCTAAAACGGACAGGAGAAGCTTTCTTT

abundance: -
v_gene: TRBV19
d_gene: -
j_gene: TRBJ1-1
CDR3aa: CASSIGLGIMNTEAFF
CDR3nt: TGTGCCAGTAGTATCGGTTTGGGGATCATGAACACTGAAGCTTTCTTT

abundance: few
v_gene: TRBV29-1
d_gene: -
j_gene: TRBJ2-7
CDR3aa: CSVVVRRLVSYEQYF
CDR3nt: TGCAGCGTTGTGGTAAGGAGACTAGTCAGCTACGAGCAGTACTTC

abundance: -
v_gene: TRBV28
d_gene: TRBD2
j_gene: TRBJ2-3
CDR3aa: CASSVPGLAGGPTDTQYF
CDR3nt: TGTGCCAGCAGTGTACCGGGACTAGCGGGAGGGCCCACAGATACGCAGTATTTT

abundance: few
v_gene: TRBV6-5
d_gene: TRBD1
j_gene: TRBJ2-5
CDR3aa: CASSRDRIQETQYF
CDR3nt: TGTGCCAGCAGTCGGGACAGGATCCAAGAGACCCAGTACTTC

abundance: -
v_gene: TRBV28
d_gene: -
j_gene: TRBJ1-2
CDR3aa: CASSTGPYGYTF
CDR3nt: TGTGCCAGCAGCACAGGGCCCTATGGCTACACCTTC

abundance: -
v_gene: TRBV6-1
d_gene: -
j_gene: TRBJ1-5
CDR3aa: CASSFRDIDQPQHF
CDR3nt: TGTGCCAGCAGTTTCCGGGACATCGATCAGCCCCAGCATTTT

abundance: -
v_gene: TRBV6-5
d_gene: TRBD2
j_gene: TRBJ2-7
CDR3aa: CASSPGVRGKQYF
CDR3nt: TGTGCCAGCAGTCCGGGGGTGCGGGGGAAGCAGTACTTC

abundance: few
v_gene: TRBV2
d_gene: -
j_gene: TRBJ2-2
CDR3aa: CASSVQGNTGELFF
CDR3nt: TGTGCCAGCAGCGTACAGGGAAACACCGGGGAGCTGTTTTTT

abundance: -
v_gene: TRBV7-2
d_gene: -
j_gene: TRBJ2-3
CDR3aa: CASSFGPDTQYF
CDR3nt: TGTGCCAGCAGCTTCGGGCCAGATACGCAGTATTTT

abundance: -
v_gene: TRBV7-9
d_gene: -
j_gene: TRBJ2-5
CDR3aa: CASIQGTGKTQYF
CDR3nt: TGTGCCAGCATCCAAGGGACCGGAAAGACCCAGTACTTC

abundance: -
v_gene: TRBV28
d_gene: TRBD2
j_gene: TRBJ2-1
CDR3aa: CASSPGGAGGEEQFF
CDR3nt: TGTGCCAGCAGCCCGGGAGGTGCGGGAGGCGAGGAGCAGTTCTTC

abundance: -
v_gene: TRBV25-1
d_gene: -
j_gene: TRBJ2-1
CDR3aa: CASSLELPSQRGFF
CDR3nt: TGTGCCAGCAGCTTAGAACTCCCTTCCCAGCGAGGATTCTTC

abundance: few
v_gene: TRBV4-1
d_gene: TRBD1
j_gene: TRBJ2-2
CDR3aa: CASSPTGQRNTGELFF
CDR3nt: TGCGCCAGCAGCCCTACGGGACAGCGTAACACCGGGGAGCTGTTTTTT

abundance: -
v_gene: TRBV5-6
d_gene: -
j_gene: TRBJ2-3
CDR3aa: CASSSQRGAFSDTQYF
CDR3nt: TGTGCCAGCAGCTCACAAAGGGGGGCATTCTCAGATACGCAGTATTTT

abundance: -
v_gene: TRBV6-5
d_gene: -
j_gene: TRBJ1-5
CDR3aa: CASNTQSTQPQHF
CDR3nt: TGTGCCAGCAATACGCAGAGTACGCAGCCCCAGCATTTT

abundance: -
v_gene: TRBV7-9
d_gene: -
j_gene: TRBJ2-1
CDR3aa: CASSLYGADNNEQFF
CDR3nt: TGTGCCAGCAGCTTATACGGGGCAGATAACAATGAGCAGTTCTTC

abundance: few
v_gene: TRBV28
d_gene: -
j_gene: TRBJ2-1
CDR3aa: CASSPTRYNEQFF
CDR3nt: TGTGCCAGCAGTCCGACTAGATACAATGAGCAGTTCTTC

abundance: few
v_gene: TRBV6-5
d_gene: TRBD2
j_gene: TRBJ2-1
CDR3aa: CASSYSGREGNNEQFF
CDR3nt: TGTGCCAGCAGTTACTCGGGTCGGGAGGGAAACAATGAGCAGTTCTTC

abundance: few
v_gene: TRBV27
d_gene: -
j_gene: TRBJ2-3
CDR3aa: CASSSPTGTNTDTQYF
CDR3nt: TGTGCCAGCAGTTCCCCGACGGGTACAAACACAGATACGCAGTATTTT

abundance: few
v_gene: TRBV13
d_gene: TRBD2
j_gene: TRBJ2-1
CDR3aa: CASNQRVTSGDPDHEQFF
CDR3nt: TGTGCCAGCAACCAGAGAGTGACTAGCGGGGACCCGGACCATGAGCAGTTCTTC